Below, one T cell receptor (beta chain) is given with its context. Its antigen is undetermined. Germline CDR1 and CDR2: LGHNA and YSLEER. Deletions cut 3 bases from V and 0 bases from J, with 8 bases between. The CDR3 sequence is 14 residues long. The sample originates from a study of cytomegalovirus exposure and HLA in healthy donors. General observations from the study: CMV antigen specificity of a few CMV-associated chains was confirmed in vitro.

The study ran its PCR with 60 Vbeta and 13 Jbeta primers. Sequenced by immunoSEQ multiplex PCR; TCRdb stores in-frame clones only, minus some. The sample records about 140,000 clones, under 70% being singletons. Source material: PBMCs. The clonotype comes from a woman aged 55-75 years in good health and CMV-seronegative. J is TRBJ1-1 and V is TRBV4-3; TRBD1 might be the D (5 bases). The CDR3 is CASSQGGMNTEAFF. The DNA for the CDR3 is TGCGCCAGCAGCCAGGGGGGTATGAACACTGAAGCTTTCTTT.